Sequencing of this T cell receptor (beta chain) was carried out in a study of cytomegalovirus exposure and HLA in healthy donors. CDR3 size: 13 residues. The germline gives CDR1 SGHTA, CDR2 FQGTGA. V gave up 5 bases and J gave up 7 bases, with 11 bases separating them. This clone was counted a few times. The study ran its PCR with 60 Vbeta and 13 Jbeta primers. TCRdb's table, derived via immunoSEQ multiplex PCR, lists solely in-frame clones and lacks some. The sample has some 140,000 clones; approximately 83% are singletons. The genes are TRBV7-3 and TRBJ2-2, with TRBD2 as a possible D gene (5 bases). The TCR originated in a man aged 35-49 years in good health and CMV-seronegative. The sample comprised PBMCs. The CDR3 DNA follows: TGTGCCAGCAGCCTGTTTGGAGGCGGGGAGCTGTTTTTT. Protein: CASSLFGGGELFF. Together with reference TRBV7-3 and TRBJ2-2, the CDR3 gives the full variable domain: GAGVSQTPSNKVTEKGKYVELRCDPISGHTALYWYRQSLGQGPEFLIYFQGTGAADDSGLPNDRFFAVRPEGSVSTLKIQRTERGDSAVYLCASSLFGGGELFFGEGSRLTVL.